This TCR beta chain originates from a study of T-cell memory formation after mild COVID-19. The overall study: TCR clustering was largely donor specific.

The CDR3 is 16 residues long. Germline lookup yields CDR1 SGHDT and CDR2 YYEEEE. Germline trimming cut 6 bases from V and 3 bases from J; bases unmatched to any gene: 12. TCRdb itself ran the 5' RACE reads through MiXCR, one entry per CDR3 protein. Of 250,000 to 350,000 distinct CDR3 sequences in the sample, roughly 15% were seen once. This receptor was taken from a man between 18 and 35 years old who had mild COVID-19 (a few samples of this study predate the infection). Cell type and time point are not known. Sequencing was done on a sample of PBMCs or a T cell subset sorted from them (not recorded which). The chain recombines TRBV5-6 with TRBJ1-5; 7 bases agree with TRBD1. The CDR3 DNA sequence: TGTGCCAGCACCCAATTAGGGGGCGCGGACAATCAGCCCCAGCATTTT. Translation: CASTQLGGADNQPQHF. Full variable domain (missing parts from reference TRBV5-6 and TRBJ1-5): DAGVTQSPTHLIKTRGQQVTLRCSPKSGHDTVSWYQQALGQGPQFIFQYYEEEERQRGNFPDRFSGHQFPNYSSELNVNALLLGDSALYLCASTQLGGADNQPQHFGDGTRLSIL.